A single sample gave rise to the 3 T cell receptor beta chains below, sequenced in a study of vaccination effects on CD4 cells after COVID-19. Before sequencing took place, the ViraFEST assay used viral peptide pools to expand antigen-specific CD4+ T cells. CD4+ T cell isolation took place after about 11 days of culture. Testing of the vaccine recipients showed negative nucleocapsid antibodies and no prior SARS-CoV-2 infection. Method: immunoSEQ multiplex PCR; TCRdb's copy keeps in-frame clones and lacks some. The sample has roughly 45,000 clones, around three quarters seen once. Their cognate antigens are unknown. Here the sequenced sample was CD4+ T cells from PBMCs cultured with SARS-CoV-2 spike peptides, taken before COVID-19 vaccination. The receptors come from a human donor who received a COVID-19 vaccine.

The V gene is TRBV18, the J gene TRBJ2-4, with 11 bases aligning to TRBD1. Trimming removed 3 bases from V and 8 bases from J; junction bases left unmatched: 3. This CDR3 region has 14 residues. Germline V gene data show CDR1 as KGHSH and CDR2 as LQKENI. CDR3 coding DNA: TGTGCCAGCTCACCGGGACAGGGGGGTGACATTCAGTACTTC. Amino acid sequence: CASSPGQGGDIQYF.

The rearrangement links TRBV6-5 to TRBJ1-2; D is possibly TRBD1 (5 bases). CDR1 MNHEY and CDR2 SVGAGI come from the germline V gene. CDR3 length: 14 residues. The germline V and J ends were trimmed by 6 bases and 5 bases, with 16 bases remaining between them. DNA for the CDR3: TGTGCCAGCAGGGATATCAGGGAGGTTTATGGCTACACCTTC. Amino acids: CASRDIREVYGYTF.

CDR3 sequence: CASSEFPGAASYEQYV. DNA of the CDR3: TGTGCCAGCAGTGAGTTTCCGGGGGCGGCCTCCTACGAGCAGTACGTC. The chain uses TRBV6-1 and TRBJ2-7, with D perhaps matching TRBD1 or TRBD2 (6 bases each). V lost 3 bases, J lost 0 bases, and 15 bases lay in between. The length of the CDR3 is 16 residues. The germline CDR1 and CDR2 sequences are MNHNS and SASEGT.